Listed below are T cell receptor beta chains from one sample, sequenced in a study of Graves' ophthalmopathy and Graves' hyperthyroidism. One entry per CDR3 protein, called by TCRdb with MiXCR from the multiplex PCR reads. The repertoire holds fewer than 350,000 distinct CDR3 sequences, with roughly a sixth as singletons. Sequenced material: peripheral blood. Receptor source: an adult man with Graves' ophthalmopathy. Both conserved end residues are part of each CDR3. D genes are given only for firm matches. Not all rows give a size; the values are once, few, many and, for expanded clones, a class.

j_call v_call clone_size d_call cdr3_nt cdr3_aa
TRBJ2-7 TRBV29-1 many - TGCAGCGTTGCGGGTCCCAACTACGAGCAGTACTTC CSVAGPNYEQYF
TRBJ2-3 TRBV10-3 many - TGTGCCATCAGTGAGTCGGATGGTGATACGCAGTATTTT CAISESDGDTQYF
TRBJ2-7 TRBV30 many - TGTGCCTGGAAGGTCACTTCCTACGAGCAGTACTTC CAWKVTSYEQYF
TRBJ1-5 TRBV6-5 many TRBD1 TGTGCCAGCAGTTACAATACAGGGGTAGGCAATCAGCCCCAGCATTTT CASSYNTGVGNQPQHF
TRBJ2-2 TRBV6-5 many TRBD1 TGTGCCAGCAGAAGACAGGGGGCGAAAACCGGGGAGCTGTTTTTT CASRRQGAKTGELFF
TRBJ1-3 TRBV18 many - TGTGCCAGCTCACCACGCGCCGGGGAGGACACCATATATTTT CASSPRAGEDTIYF
TRBJ1-6 TRBV11-2 many - TGTGCCAGCAGCTTACAGGACCCCTATAATTCACCCCTCCACTTT CASSLQDPYNSPLHF
TRBJ1-6 TRBV9 many - TGTGCCAGCAGCGTAGATGTGTTACCTTATAATTCACCCCTCCACTTT CASSVDVLPYNSPLHF
TRBJ1-5 TRBV6-5 many - TGTGCCAGCAGTTACCCCCGGGAACTAGCTTTGACGCAGCCCCAGCATTTT CASSYPRELALTQPQHF
TRBJ2-5 TRBV29-1 - - TGCAGCGTTGTGGGTGGGGCTAGCGACAGACACCCTCCAGAGACCCAGTACTTC CSVVGGASDRHPPETQYF
TRBJ1-1 TRBV3-1 few - TGTGCCAGCAGCCAAGAAAGATTTCCCGGCGAAGCTTTCTTT CASSQERFPGEAFF
TRBJ2-2 TRBV30 - - TGTGCCTGGAGCCTTGGGACCATCCCGGCGGGGGAGCTGTTTTTT CAWSLGTIPAGELFF
TRBJ2-7 TRBV7-2 - - TGTGCCAGCAGCGGGCGGTCTCACGAGCAGTACTTC CASSGRSHEQYF
TRBJ2-5 TRBV12-3/TRBV12-4 many TRBD2 TGTGCCAGCAGTTTAGGGGGACTAGCGGTCCAAGAGACCCAGTACTTC CASSLGGLAVQETQYF
TRBJ1-6 TRBV6-1 many - TGTGCCAGCACCCCAACGAGTAATTCACCCCTCCACTTT CASTPTSNSPLHF
TRBJ1-6 TRBV7-2 many - TGTGCCAGCAGCTTAAATTGGGGGGAACTGCGGGATTCACCCCTCCACTTT CASSLNWGELRDSPLHF
TRBJ2-5 TRBV28 few TRBD1 TGTGCCAGCAGTTCCGTAACAGGGGGGAGGTGGGAGACCCAGTACTTC CASSSVTGGRWETQYF
TRBJ1-5 TRBV27 - - TGTGCCAGCAGTTTAAAGAATAGCAATCAGCCCCAGCATTTT CASSLKNSNQPQHF
TRBJ2-5 TRBV28 many TRBD2 TGTGCCAGCAGCCCTGGGACTAGCGGGGGCCAAACCCAAGAGACCCAGTACTTC CASSPGTSGGQTQETQYF
TRBJ1-1 TRBV6-5 many - TGTGCCAGCAGTCCTTTTGGGACGGCGAACACTGAAGCTTTCTTT CASSPFGTANTEAFF
TRBJ1-1 TRBV20-1 many - TGCAGTGCTAGAGGGGAACGACAGGCCCAGACTGAAGCTTTCTTT CSARGERQAQTEAFF
TRBJ2-5 TRBV7-3 many - TGTGCCAGCAGCTTAATCTTGGGCGAGACCCAGTACTTC CASSLILGETQYF
TRBJ2-5 TRBV7-2 - - TGTGCCAGCAGCCCTTGGGAGACCCAGTACTTC CASSPWETQYF
TRBJ1-2 TRBV6-2/TRBV6-3 many - TGTGCCAGCAGTTATGAGGGAGGCTATGGCTACACCTTC CASSYEGGYGYTF
TRBJ2-2 TRBV30 many - TGTGCCTGGAGTGTCGGAGTGAACACCGGGGAGCTGTTTTTT CAWSVGVNTGELFF
TRBJ1-5 TRBV4-1 few TRBD1 TGCGCCAGCAGCCCTCTCCTTGAACAGGGGGCCGTTCAGCACCAGCATTTT CASSPLLEQGAVQHQHF
TRBJ2-7 TRBV29-1 many - TGCAGCGTTGAAGATCCGGGCCGGGGTGACGCCTACGAGCAGTACTTC CSVEDPGRGDAYEQYF
TRBJ2-4 TRBV27 many - TGTGCCAGCAGTTTTAAGTGGGGGTATACACAGTACTTC CASSFKWGYTQYF
TRBJ2-5 TRBV2 many - TGTGCCAGCAGCGCTTGGGGAGAGACCCAGTACTTC CASSAWGETQYF
TRBJ1-3 TRBV30 - - TGTGCCTGGCGGGGGAACTCTGGAAACACCATATATTTT CAWRGNSGNTIYF
TRBJ2-7 TRBV18 few TRBD1 TGTGCCAGCTCACCAGGGACAGATGAGACCTACGAGCAGTACTTC CASSPGTDETYEQYF
TRBJ1-3 TRBV18 - - TGTGCCAGCTCACCAGACTCCGGTCACTCTGGAAACACCATATATTTT CASSPDSGHSGNTIYF
TRBJ2-5 TRBV6-1 few - TGTGCCAGCAGCCTTGAACCGCAGTCCAGGGGGACCCAGTACTTC CASSLEPQSRGTQYF
TRBJ2-7 TRBV30 many TRBD1 TGTGCCTGGGGTCCCGGGACAGGGGGAACCTACGAGCAGTACTTC CAWGPGTGGTYEQYF
TRBJ2-2 TRBV5-4 - - TGTGCCAGCAGCTTAACTCGGGGAGCGAACACCGGGGAGCTGTTTTTT CASSLTRGANTGELFF
TRBJ2-2 TRBV30 - - TGTGCCTCCCGCGCGGTCTACAAGAGGCACGGGGAGCTGTTTTTT CASRAVYKRHGELFF